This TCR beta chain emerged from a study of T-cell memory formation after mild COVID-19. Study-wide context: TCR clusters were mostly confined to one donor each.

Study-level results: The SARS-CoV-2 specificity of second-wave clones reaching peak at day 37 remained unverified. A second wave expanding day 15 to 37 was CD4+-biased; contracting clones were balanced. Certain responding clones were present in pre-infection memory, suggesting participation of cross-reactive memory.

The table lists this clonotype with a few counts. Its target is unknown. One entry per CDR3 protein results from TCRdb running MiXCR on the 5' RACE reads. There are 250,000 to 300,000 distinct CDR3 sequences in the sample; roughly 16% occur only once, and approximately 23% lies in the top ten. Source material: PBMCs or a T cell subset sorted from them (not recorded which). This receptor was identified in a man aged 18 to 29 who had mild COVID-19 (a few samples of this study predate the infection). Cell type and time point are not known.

The CDR3 nucleotides read TGTGCCAGCAGTCTTACAGGGGTGGACTATGGCTACACCTTC. The encoded protein is CASSLTGVDYGYTF. V usage is TRBV11-2 and J usage is TRBJ1-2, with 7 bases identical to TRBD1. Germline assignment: CDR1 SGHAT and CDR2 FQNNGV. The CDR3 loop spans 14 amino acids. V shed 6 bases and J 3 bases; nucleotides not matched to a gene: 7. The complete variable domain, with remaining parts taken from reference TRBV11-2 and TRBJ1-2, reads EAGVAQSPRYKIIEKRQSVAFWCNPISGHATLYWYQQILGQGPKLLIQFQNNGVVDDSQLPKDRFSAERLKGVDSTLKIQPAKLEDSAVYLCASSLTGVDYGYTFGSGTRLTVV.